This record covers a single T cell receptor beta chain. Its antigen is undetermined. Germline V CDR1 and CDR2: MDHEN, SYDVKM. This CDR3 contains 16 residues. Trimming took 8 bases from V and 11 from J, leaving 30 bases between them. This record belongs to a study of shared clonotypes between healthy human individuals. Study observations and caveats: Against clonotypes common to all four donors, non-shared ones had lower generation probabilities.

Adult donors, all healthy and HIV-negative, had no recent acute infections or vaccinations. Each PCR replicate from the sorted subsets contained around 0.2 ug DNA, which is tens of thousands of T cell genomes. Libraries were prepared by immunoSEQ multiplex PCR; TCRdb keeps only in-frame clonotypes and omits some of them. Among roughly 520,000 clones listed, around 95% were seen once. Sequencing input: naive CD4+ T cells sorted from blood. This sample's subset: CD45RA+ positively selected. This chain uses TRBV28 with TRBJ2-5; tentative D call: TRBD2 (6 bases). The source is a woman in her thirties in good health. DNA for the CDR3: TGTGCCAGCTCCCAGTTTCAGTCTAGGACTACTAGAGAGCAGTACTTC. It specifies CASSQFQSRTTREQYF.